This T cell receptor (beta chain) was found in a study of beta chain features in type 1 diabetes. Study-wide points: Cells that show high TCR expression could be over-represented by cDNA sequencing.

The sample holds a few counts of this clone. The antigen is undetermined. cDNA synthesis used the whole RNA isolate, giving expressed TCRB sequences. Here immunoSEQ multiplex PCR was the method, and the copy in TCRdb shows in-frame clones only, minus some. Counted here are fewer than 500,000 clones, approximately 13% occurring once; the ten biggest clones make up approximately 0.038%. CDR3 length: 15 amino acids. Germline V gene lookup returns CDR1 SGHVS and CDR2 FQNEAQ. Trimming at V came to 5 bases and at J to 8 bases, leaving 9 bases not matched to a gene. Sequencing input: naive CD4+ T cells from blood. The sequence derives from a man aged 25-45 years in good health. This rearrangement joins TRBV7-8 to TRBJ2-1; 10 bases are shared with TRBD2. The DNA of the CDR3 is TGTGCCAGCAGCCGGCTTGGACTAGCGGTCGATGAGCAGTTCTTC. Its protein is CASSRLGLAVDEQFF.